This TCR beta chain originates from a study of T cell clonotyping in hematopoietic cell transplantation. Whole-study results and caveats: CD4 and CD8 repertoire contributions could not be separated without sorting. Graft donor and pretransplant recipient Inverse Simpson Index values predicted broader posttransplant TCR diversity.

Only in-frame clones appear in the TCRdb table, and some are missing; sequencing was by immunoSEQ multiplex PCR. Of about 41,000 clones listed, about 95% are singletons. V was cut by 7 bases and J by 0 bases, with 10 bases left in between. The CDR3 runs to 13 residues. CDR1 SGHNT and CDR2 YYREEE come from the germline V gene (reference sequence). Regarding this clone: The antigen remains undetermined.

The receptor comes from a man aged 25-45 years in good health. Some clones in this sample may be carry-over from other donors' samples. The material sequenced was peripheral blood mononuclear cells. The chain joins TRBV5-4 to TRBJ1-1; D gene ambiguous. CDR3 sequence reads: CASHPDMNTEAFF. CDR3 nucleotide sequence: TGTGCCAGCCACCCAGATATGAACACTGAAGCTTTCTTT.